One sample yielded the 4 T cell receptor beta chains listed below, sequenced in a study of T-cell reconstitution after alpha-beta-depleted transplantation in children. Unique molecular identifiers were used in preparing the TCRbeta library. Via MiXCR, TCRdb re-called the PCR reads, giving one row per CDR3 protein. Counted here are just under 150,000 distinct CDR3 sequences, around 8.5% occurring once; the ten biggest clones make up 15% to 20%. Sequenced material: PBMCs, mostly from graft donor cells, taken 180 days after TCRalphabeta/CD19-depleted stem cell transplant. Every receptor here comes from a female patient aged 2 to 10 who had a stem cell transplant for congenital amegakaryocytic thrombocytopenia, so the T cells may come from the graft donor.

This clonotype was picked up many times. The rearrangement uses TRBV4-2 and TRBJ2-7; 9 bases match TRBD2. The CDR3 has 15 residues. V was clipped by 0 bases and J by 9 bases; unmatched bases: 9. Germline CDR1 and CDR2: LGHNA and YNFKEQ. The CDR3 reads CASSQDAREGLRQYF. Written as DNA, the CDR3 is TGTGCCAGCAGCCAAGACGCGCGGGAGGGCCTGAGGCAGTACTTC.

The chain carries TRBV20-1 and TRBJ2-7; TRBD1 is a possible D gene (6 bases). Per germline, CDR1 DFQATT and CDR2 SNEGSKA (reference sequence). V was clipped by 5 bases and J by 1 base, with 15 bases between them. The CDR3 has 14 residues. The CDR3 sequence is CSAVSGGASYEQYF. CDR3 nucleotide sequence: TGCAGTGCTGTCAGTGGGGGCGCATCCTACGAGCAGTACTTC.

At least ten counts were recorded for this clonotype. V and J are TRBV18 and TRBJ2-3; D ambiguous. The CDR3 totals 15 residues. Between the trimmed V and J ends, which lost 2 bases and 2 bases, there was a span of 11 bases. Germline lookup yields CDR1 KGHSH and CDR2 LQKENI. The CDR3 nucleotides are TGTGCCAGCTCACCATTGGATAGGGACACAGATACGCAGTATTTT. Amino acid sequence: CASSPLDRDTDTQYF. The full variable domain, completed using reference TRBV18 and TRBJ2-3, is NAGVMQNPRHLVRRRGQEARLRCSPMKGHSHVYWYRQLPEEGLKFMVYLQKENIIDESGMPKERFSAEFPKEGPSILRIQQVVRGDSAAYFCASSPLDRDTDTQYFGPGTRLTVL.

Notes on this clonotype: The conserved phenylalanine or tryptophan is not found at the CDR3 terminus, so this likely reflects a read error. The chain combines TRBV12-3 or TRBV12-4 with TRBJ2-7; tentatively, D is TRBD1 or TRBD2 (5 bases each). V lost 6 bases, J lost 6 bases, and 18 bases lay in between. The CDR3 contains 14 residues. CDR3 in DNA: TGTGCCAGCAGCCCGGGACCGAGTTGGGGCGAGCAGTACTTG. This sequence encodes CASSPGPSWGEQYL.